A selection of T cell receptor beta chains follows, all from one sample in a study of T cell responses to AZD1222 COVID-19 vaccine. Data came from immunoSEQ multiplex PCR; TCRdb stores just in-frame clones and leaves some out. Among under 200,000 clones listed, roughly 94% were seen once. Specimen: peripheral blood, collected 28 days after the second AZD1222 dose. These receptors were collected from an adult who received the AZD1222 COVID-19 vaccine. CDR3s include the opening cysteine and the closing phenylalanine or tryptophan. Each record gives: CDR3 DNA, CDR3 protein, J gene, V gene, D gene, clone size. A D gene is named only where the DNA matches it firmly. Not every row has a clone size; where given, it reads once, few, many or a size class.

TGTGCCAGTAGGTCATCCCTATTACCCGACAATGAGCAGTTCTTC	CASRSSLLPDNEQFF	TRBJ2-1	TRBV19	NA	NA
TGTGCCAGCAGTTTATATGTGGATCAGCCCCAGCATTTT	CASSLYVDQPQHF	TRBJ1-5	TRBV12-3/TRBV12-4	NA	NA
TGTGCCAGCAGTTTAGGTGCAGGGGATGGCTACACCTTC	CASSLGAGDGYTF	TRBJ1-2	TRBV27	NA	NA
TGTGCCAGCAGCTGGCTTACCTCGGACAGGGCTACAGATACGCAGTATTTT	CASSWLTSDRATDTQYF	TRBJ2-3	TRBV13	TRBD1	NA
TGCGCCAGCAGCCAAGAAGGCAGGGGCAATCAGCCCCAGCATTTT	CASSQEGRGNQPQHF	TRBJ1-5	TRBV4-1	NA	NA
TGTGCCAGCAGTTTATCGAGGTCCCATTCACCCCTCCACTTT	CASSLSRSHSPLHF	TRBJ1-6	TRBV27	NA	NA
TGTGCCAGCAGCCAAGCGGCCCAAGAGACCCAGTACTTC	CASSQAAQETQYF	TRBJ2-5	TRBV3-1/TRBV3-2	NA	NA
TGTGCCAGCAGTTACTCGAAATCGACAGGGCTCACTGAAGCTTTCTTT	CASSYSKSTGLTEAFF	TRBJ1-1	TRBV6-5	TRBD1	NA
TGTGCCTGGGATATTAAGGACAGGGCGGTAGATACGCAGTATTTT	CAWDIKDRAVDTQYF	TRBJ2-3	TRBV30	TRBD1	NA
TGCGCCAGCACCCCGGCGTCCTCTGGAAACACCATATATTTT	CASTPASSGNTIYF	TRBJ1-3	TRBV5-1	NA	NA
TGTGCCAGCAGTTACTCTCGGGAGGGAGCCGGGGAGCTGTTTTTT	CASSYSREGAGELFF	TRBJ2-2	TRBV6-6	TRBD2	NA
TGCGCCAGCAGCCAAGTAAGGACAGGGGATGAAAAACTGTTTTTT	CASSQVRTGDEKLFF	TRBJ1-4	TRBV4-1	TRBD1	few
TGTGCCAGCTGTTTGAGGGGGGGAGATCAGCCCCAGCATTTT	CASCLRGGDQPQHF	TRBJ1-5	TRBV2	NA	NA